This TCR beta chain stems from a study of T cell responses to AZD1222 COVID-19 vaccine. The method was immunoSEQ multiplex PCR; TCRdb's version includes in-frame clones alone and lacks a portion of them. The sample holds about 64,000 clones; about 80% are singletons and the top ten take around an eighth. Study-wide results and limits: Repertoire collection took place solely once the T cell response had peaked. The CD4 TCRs associated with vaccination extended across spike and predominated at 160-218 and 743-854.

A word on this clone: Its antigen remains unknown.

The germline V and J ends were trimmed by 3 bases and 5 bases, with 14 bases remaining between them. Germline-derived CDR1 and CDR2 are SGHNT and YYREEE (reference sequence). CDR3 size: 14 residues. Specimen: peripheral blood, collected 28 days after the second AZD1222 dose. The chain joins TRBV5-4 to TRBJ2-5, with D possibly being TRBD2 (6 bases). The TCR was taken from an adult who received the AZD1222 COVID-19 vaccine. The CDR3, as DNA: TGTGCCAGCAGCTCAAGGGCGGGGTTGGAGACCCAGTACTTC. It encodes CASSSRAGLETQYF.